The present T cell receptor (beta chain) was sequenced within a study of CD8+CD57+ T cells in acquired aplastic anemia. CDR1 is SGDLS, CDR2 YYNGEE, per germline. Trimming removed 0 bases from V and 4 bases from J, with 8 bases in between. The CDR3 consists of 13 residues. This clonotype appeared many times. Patients chosen for sequencing had shown CD8+CD57+ cell expansion by flow cytometry. TCR beta VDJ and CDR3 profiling used genomic DNA as template. From the reads, TCRdb called clonotypes with MiXCR, one entry per CDR3 protein. The sample has 400,000 to 600,000 distinct CDR3 sequences; more than 25% are singletons.

The receptor was derived from a human donor with aplastic anemia. The sequencing sample was made of sorted CD4+, CD8+, or CD8+CD57+ T cells (not recorded which) from PBMCs. The genes are TRBV9 and TRBJ2-7; D gene uncertain. CDR3 protein: CASSVAPPYEQYF. The CDR3 DNA sequence: TGTGCCAGCAGCGTAGCGCCACCTTACGAGCAGTACTTC.